Listed below are T cell receptor beta chains from one sample, sequenced in a study of cytomegalovirus exposure and HLA in healthy donors. Sequencing was performed with immunoSEQ multiplex PCR; in TCRdb, only in-frame clones are kept and a portion is missing. The table shows about 130,000 clones, with around 80% occurring only once. Sequenced: PBMCs. The receptor source for this set is a man aged 40-55 years in good health and CMV-seropositive. Each CDR3 is given with its conserved first and last residue. A D gene is named only where the DNA matches it firmly. Size is omitted from some rows. Given values are once, few, many or a class for expanded clones.

v_call,clone_size,j_call,cdr3_length,d_call,cdr3_aa,cdr3_nt
TRBV9,NA,TRBJ2-7,12,NA,CASSGDRYEQYF,TGTGCCAGCAGCGGAGATCGTTACGAGCAGTACTTC
TRBV6-6,NA,TRBJ1-5,16,TRBD1,CASSYSGQGMQQPQHF,TGTGCCAGCAGTTACTCAGGACAGGGGATGCAACAGCCCCAGCATTTT
TRBV6-5,NA,TRBJ1-6,14,NA,CASSYLDRNSPLHF,TGTGCCAGCAGTTACCTTGACAGAAATTCACCCCTCCACTTT
TRBV19,NA,TRBJ2-3,15,TRBD2,CASSVTSGSTDTQYF,TGTGCCAGTAGTGTTACTAGCGGGAGCACAGATACGCAGTATTTT
TRBV5-4,once,TRBJ1-4,14,NA,CAVGGERSNEKLFF,TGTGCCGTAGGGGGGGAGAGGAGTAATGAAAAACTGTTTTTT
TRBV25-1,NA,TRBJ2-7,16,TRBD2,CASSADSGTGSYEQYF,TGTGCCAGCAGTGCCGATAGCGGGACGGGGTCCTACGAGCAGTACTTC
TRBV25-1,NA,TRBJ1-1,13,NA,CASSERGNTEAFF,TGTGCCAGCAGTGAAAGGGGCAACACTGAAGCTTTCTTT
TRBV18,NA,TRBJ1-5,16,TRBD1,CASSPLGTGNNQPQHF,TGTGCCAGCTCACCACTCGGGACAGGGAACAATCAGCCCCAGCATTTT
TRBV25-1,NA,TRBJ2-5,15,NA,CASSESSPSGETQYF,TGTGCCAGCAGTGAATCCTCCCCCTCGGGAGAGACCCAGTACTTC
TRBV11-2,NA,TRBJ2-1,13,NA,CASSLVSYNEQFF,TGTGCCAGCAGCTTAGTTTCTTACAATGAGCAGTTCTTC
TRBV9,once,TRBJ2-2,16,TRBD1,CASSPRGQPHTGELFF,TGTGCCAGCAGCCCAAGGGGGCAGCCTCACACCGGGGAGCTGTTTTTT
TRBV4-1,NA,TRBJ1-2,18,TRBD1,CASSLPEFVRGPMDGYTF,TGCGCCAGCAGTCTTCCAGAGTTTGTAAGGGGGCCCATGGATGGCTACACCTTC
TRBV7-8,NA,TRBJ1-1,16,NA,CASSLIPGLSGTEAFF,TGTGCCAGCAGCTTAATTCCAGGACTTTCGGGCACTGAAGCTTTCTTT
TRBV11-2,NA,TRBJ2-3,16,TRBD1,CASSFSRGQGWNTQYF,TGTGCCAGCAGCTTCTCGAGGGGACAGGGGTGGAATACGCAGTATTTT
TRBV19,NA,TRBJ2-1,13,TRBD2,CAISSGSVNEQFF,TGTGCCATATCTAGCGGGAGTGTCAATGAGCAGTTCTTC
TRBV10-3,NA,TRBJ1-4,18,TRBD1,CAISENRGLVATNEKLFF,TGTGCCATCAGTGAGAACAGGGGCCTAGTTGCAACTAATGAAAAACTGTTTTTT
TRBV5-1,NA,TRBJ1-4,14,TRBD1,CASSLDRGGEKLFF,TGCGCCAGCAGCTTGGACAGGGGTGGGGAAAAACTGTTTTTT
TRBV29-1,NA,TRBJ2-7,15,TRBD2,CSVEAASGRPREQYF,TGCAGCGTTGAAGCGGCTAGCGGGAGGCCTCGCGAGCAGTACTTC
TRBV11-3,NA,TRBJ2-5,13,NA,CASSFDREETQYF,TGTGCCAGCAGCTTTGACAGAGAGGAGACCCAGTACTTC
TRBV6-1,NA,TRBJ2-1,14,NA,CASSEVGQSGEQFF,TGTGCCAGCAGTGAGGTTGGCCAGTCAGGTGAGCAGTTCTTC
TRBV19,NA,TRBJ1-2,15,NA,CASTWRDSNNYGYTF,TGTGCCAGTACCTGGCGAGACAGCAATAACTATGGCTACACCTTC
TRBV7-9,NA,TRBJ2-1,18,TRBD2,CSSSSLKGLAGERYEQFF,TGTTCCAGCAGCTCCCTAAAGGGACTAGCGGGAGAGCGGTATGAGCAGTTCTTC
TRBV2,NA,TRBJ2-6,18,TRBD1,CASSGRTGAFSGANVLTF,TGTGCCAGCAGTGGAAGGACAGGGGCCTTCTCTGGGGCCAACGTCCTGACTTTC
TRBV25-1,NA,TRBJ2-3,16,NA,CASSTHGGHGTDTQYF,TGTGCCAGCAGTACCCACGGCGGCCACGGCACAGATACGCAGTATTTT
TRBV5-1,few,TRBJ1-2,16,NA,CASSMGAGGSNYGYTF,TGCGCCAGCTCCATGGGGGCTGGGGGCTCTAACTATGGCTACACCTTC
TRBV9,NA,TRBJ2-7,17,TRBD2,CASSPRGTSGSVYEQYF,TGTGCCAGCAGCCCGAGGGGGACTAGCGGGAGTGTGTACGAGCAGTACTTC
TRBV6-5,NA,TRBJ1-2,12,NA,CASTRGVGGYTF,TGTGCCAGTACCCGCGGGGTAGGTGGCTACACCTTC